This T cell receptor beta chain was documented in a study of early T cells in non-severe SARS-CoV-2 infection. At the level of the study: Investigators sequenced bulk RNA drawn from unsorted whole blood, and chains remained unpaired. General observations from the study: Anti-spike CD8 responses were favored by VDJdb matching, which missed private and CD4 specificities.

Researchers tagged individual cDNA molecules with unique molecular identifiers. TCRdb reprocessed the 5' RACE reads via MiXCR and lists one record per CDR3 protein. The top ten hold about 6.1% of the sample, which has under 90,000 distinct CDR3 sequences, approximately 14% seen once. This clonotype was counted at least ten times. Antigen: not known. The CDR3 runs 16 residues. The germline V gene encodes CDR1 KGHSH and CDR2 LQKENI. Trimming removed 2 bases from V and 4 bases from J, with 17 bases in between. This receptor was obtained from an adult who was a healthcare worker with PCR-confirmed SARS-CoV-2 infection or an uninfected control (not recorded which). This chain connects TRBV18 to TRBJ1-1, with TRBD1 as a possible D gene (5 bases). The sequenced sample was whole blood. The CDR3 bases are TGTGCCAGCTCACCAAAGGGAGGGGCCGTTGGCACTGAAGCTTTCTTT. Its protein product is CASSPKGGAVGTEAFF.